This T cell receptor beta chain was recorded in a study of regulatory T cells in long-lasting Graves disease. Study as a whole: Duration of antithyroid drug therapy among newly diagnosed Graves' patients was under 3 months.

This clonotype was counted between two and nine times. The antigen is undetermined. Germline CDR1 and CDR2: LGHDT and YNNKEL (reference sequence). The CDR3 runs to 16 residues. V lost 0 bases and J lost 4, with 15 bases in between. Study-wide points: Gene preferences differed: TRBV28, TRBJ1-2, TRBJ2-5 in persistent cases. TCR diversity was lower in persistent than newly diagnosed Graves' disease.

Time point denoted: newly diagnosed GD, antithyroid drugs for less than 3 months. Isolated PBMC RNA provided the starting material for the TCR library. CDR3 regions were amplified by Arm-PCR using iRepertoire HTBI primers to build TCR beta libraries. MiXCR, applied by TCRdb to the multiplex PCR reads, yields one record per CDR3 protein. The profile covers 680,000 or so distinct CDR3 sequences, with roughly 15% appearing a single time and 15% to 20% taken by the ten largest. The sample was also reused in another study, on T cells in Graves' hyperthyroidism and ophthalmopathy. That paper states: The HTBI primer set was used in a first-round RT-PCR of the TCR CDR3.

Sequenced here: peripheral blood mononuclear cells (PBMCs), sampled at new diagnosis, from a patient treated with antithyroid drugs. The TCR originated in a woman in her twenties or thirties with Graves disease. V gene TRBV3-1 combines with J gene TRBJ1-2; a possible D gene is TRBD1 (5 bases). This CDR3 is CASSQEWTNLPYGYTF. CDR3 bases: TGTGCCAGCAGCCAAGAGTGGACAAACCTGCCCTATGGCTACACCTTC.